The present T cell receptor beta chain was sequenced within a study of blood T cell repertoires in COVID-19. The trim removed 3 bases at V and 4 bases at J, leaving 2 bases unmatched. The germline gives CDR1 MDHEN, CDR2 SYDVKM. The CDR3 extends over 13 amino acids. Original processing methods: Nucleated cell counts were estimated from reference gene primer amplification. Sequenced by immunoSEQ multiplex PCR; TCRdb stores in-frame clones only, minus some. D and trimming come from the DNA, and the V and J calls and clone size come from that table. The data contain over 150,000 clones, 70% to 90% of them singletons. Enrollment of patients from Seattle took place during active infection, with longitudinal follow-up.

The source material was peripheral blood. The TCR originated in a man aged 55 to 70 with COVID-19, enrolled during active disease. The chain employs TRBV28 and TRBJ1-2, with TRBD1 matching 7 bases. CDR3 sequence (DNA): TGTGCCAGCAGTTTGCGACAGGGCTATGGCTACACCTTC. This gives the protein CASSLRQGYGYTF.